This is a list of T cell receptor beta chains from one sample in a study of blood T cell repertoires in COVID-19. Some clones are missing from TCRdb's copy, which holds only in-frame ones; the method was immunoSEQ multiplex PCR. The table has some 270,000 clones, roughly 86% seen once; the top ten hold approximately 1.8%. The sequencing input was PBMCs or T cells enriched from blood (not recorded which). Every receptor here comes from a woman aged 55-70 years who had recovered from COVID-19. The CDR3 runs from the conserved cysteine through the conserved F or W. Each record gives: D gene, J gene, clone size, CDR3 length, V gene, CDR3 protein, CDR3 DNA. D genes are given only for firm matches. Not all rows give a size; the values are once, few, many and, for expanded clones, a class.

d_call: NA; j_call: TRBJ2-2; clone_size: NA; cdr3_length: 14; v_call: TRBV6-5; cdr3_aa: CASSYSFVTGELFF; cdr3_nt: TGTGCCAGCAGTTACTCGTTCGTCACCGGGGAGCTGTTTTTT
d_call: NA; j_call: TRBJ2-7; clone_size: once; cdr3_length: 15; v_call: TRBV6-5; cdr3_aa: CASARGAGPSYEQYF; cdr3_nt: TGTGCCAGCGCCCGGGGGGCGGGGCCATCCTACGAGCAGTACTTC
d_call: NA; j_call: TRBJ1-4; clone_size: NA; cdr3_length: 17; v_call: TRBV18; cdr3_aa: CASSPPRGTSTNEKLFF; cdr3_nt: TGTGCCAGCTCACCACCCCGCGGAACCTCAACTAATGAAAAACTGTTTTTT
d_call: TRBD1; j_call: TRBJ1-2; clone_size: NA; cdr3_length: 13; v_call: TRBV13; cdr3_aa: CASSQGQARDYTF; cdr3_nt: TGTGCCAGCAGCCAGGGACAGGCGCGGGACTACACCTTC
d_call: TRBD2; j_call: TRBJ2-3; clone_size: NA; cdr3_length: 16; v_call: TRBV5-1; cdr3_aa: CASSSGTSGRMDTQYF; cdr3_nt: TGCGCCAGCAGCAGCGGGACTAGCGGGAGGATGGATACGCAGTATTTT
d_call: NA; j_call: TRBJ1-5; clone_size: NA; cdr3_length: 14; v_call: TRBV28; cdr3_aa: CASSLLGGGQPQHF; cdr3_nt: TGTGCCAGCAGTCTCCTTGGAGGAGGTCAGCCCCAGCATTTT
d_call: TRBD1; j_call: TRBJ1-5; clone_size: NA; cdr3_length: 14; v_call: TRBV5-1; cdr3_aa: CASSPDRGDQPQHF; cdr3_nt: TGCGCCAGCAGCCCTGACAGGGGAGATCAGCCCCAGCATTTT
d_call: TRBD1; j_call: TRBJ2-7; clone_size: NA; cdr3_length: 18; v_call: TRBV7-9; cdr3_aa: CASSPTLRGQGSSYEQYF; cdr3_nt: TGTGCCAGCAGCCCCACTTTGAGGGGACAGGGGTCATCCTACGAGCAGTACTTC
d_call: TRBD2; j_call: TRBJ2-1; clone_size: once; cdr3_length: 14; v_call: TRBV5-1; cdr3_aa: CASSPGLAGMEQFF; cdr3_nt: TGCGCCAGCAGTCCGGGACTAGCGGGGATGGAGCAGTTCTTC
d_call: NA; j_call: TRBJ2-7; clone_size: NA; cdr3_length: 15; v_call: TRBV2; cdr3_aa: CASSYQALPGDEQYF; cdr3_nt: TGTGCCAGCAGTTATCAGGCTCTCCCAGGCGACGAGCAGTACTTC
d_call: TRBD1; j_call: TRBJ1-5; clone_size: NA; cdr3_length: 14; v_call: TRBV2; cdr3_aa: CASSNSGGNQPQHF; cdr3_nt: TGTGCCAGCAGTAACTCAGGGGGTAATCAGCCCCAGCATTTT
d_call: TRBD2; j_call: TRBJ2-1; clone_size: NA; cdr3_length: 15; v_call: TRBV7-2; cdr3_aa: CASSFQRGGQYEQFF; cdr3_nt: TGTGCCAGCAGTTTCCAGCGGGGGGGCCAGTATGAGCAGTTCTTC
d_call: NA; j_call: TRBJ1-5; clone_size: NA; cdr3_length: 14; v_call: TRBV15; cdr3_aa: CATRTGYSNQPQHF; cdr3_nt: TGTGCCACGAGAACAGGTTATAGCAATCAGCCCCAGCATTTT
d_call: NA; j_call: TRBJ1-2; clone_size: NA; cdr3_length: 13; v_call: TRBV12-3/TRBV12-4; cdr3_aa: CASSLGLTYGYTF; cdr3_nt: TGTGCCAGCAGTTTGGGACTAACTTATGGCTACACCTTC
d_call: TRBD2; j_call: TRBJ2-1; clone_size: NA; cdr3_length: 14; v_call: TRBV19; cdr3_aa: CASRVGLAGEERFF; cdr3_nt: TGTGCCAGTAGAGTGGGACTAGCGGGGGAAGAACGGTTCTTC
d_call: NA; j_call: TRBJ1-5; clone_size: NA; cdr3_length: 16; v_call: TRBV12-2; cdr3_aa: CASRFRPTESNQPQHF; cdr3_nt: TGTGCAAGTCGCTTTAGACCGACGGAGAGCAATCAGCCCCAGCATTTT
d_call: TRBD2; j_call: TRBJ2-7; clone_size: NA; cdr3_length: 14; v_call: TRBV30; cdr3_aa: CAWSRLAGRYEQYF; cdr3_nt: TGTGCCTGGAGTAGACTAGCGGGGAGATACGAGCAGTACTTC
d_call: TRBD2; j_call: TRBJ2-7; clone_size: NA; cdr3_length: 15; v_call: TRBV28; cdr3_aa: CASSFPGGLSFEQYF; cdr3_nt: TGTGCCAGCAGTTTTCCGGGAGGGCTCTCCTTCGAGCAGTACTTC
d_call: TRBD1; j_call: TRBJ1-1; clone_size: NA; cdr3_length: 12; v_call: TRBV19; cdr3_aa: CASSTSDREAFF; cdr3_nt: TGTGCCAGTAGTACCTCGGACAGGGAAGCTTTCTTT
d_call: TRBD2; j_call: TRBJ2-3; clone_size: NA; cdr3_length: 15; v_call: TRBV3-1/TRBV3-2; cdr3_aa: CASSKLAGSTDTQYF; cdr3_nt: TGTGCCAGCAGTAAACTAGCGGGAAGCACAGATACGCAGTATTTT
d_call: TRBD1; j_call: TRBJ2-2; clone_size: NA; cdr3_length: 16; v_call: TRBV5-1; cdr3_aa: CASSTAGTGNTGELFF; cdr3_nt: TGCGCCAGCAGCACCGCCGGGACAGGGAACACCGGGGAGCTGTTTTTT
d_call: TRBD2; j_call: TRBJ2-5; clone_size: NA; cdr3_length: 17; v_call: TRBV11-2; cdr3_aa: CASRHWTSGSDRQTQYF; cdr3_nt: TGTGCCAGCAGACACTGGACTAGCGGGAGTGATAGGCAGACCCAGTACTTC
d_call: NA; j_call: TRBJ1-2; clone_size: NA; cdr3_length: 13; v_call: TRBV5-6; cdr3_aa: CASRFSANYGYTF; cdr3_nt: TGTGCCAGCAGGTTTTCAGCTAACTATGGCTACACCTTC